This T cell receptor beta chain was observed in a study of blood T cell repertoires in COVID-19. Overall study: PBMCs, B-cell-depleted T cells, or T cells were the source of the cDNA or gDNA that made up the material.

The CDR3 has 16 amino acids. V lost 2 bases and J lost 7, with 18 bases in between. Germline lookup yields CDR1 LGHDT and CDR2 YNNKEL (reference sequence). Original handling: Cell counts per sample came from amplifying reference gene primers. Assay: immunoSEQ multiplex PCR; the TCRdb copy retains only in-frame clones and omits some. V and J calls and clone size are given by that table; D and trimming were obtained from the DNA. The sample includes about 380,000 clones, around 84% of them seen just once. The sample consisted of peripheral blood. The origin of this receptor is a woman between 18 and 29 years old with acute or convalescent COVID-19. The rearrangement links TRBV3-1 (or the pseudogene TRBV3-2) to TRBJ1-5; the D is unclear. The CDR3 coding sequence is TGTGCCAGCAGCCAAACTCCTCCACAGAATGGCCAGCCCCAGCATTTT. The encoded protein is CASSQTPPQNGQPQHF.